This passage covers 32 T cell receptor beta chains from one sample sequenced in a study of shared clonotypes between healthy human individuals. Assay: immunoSEQ multiplex PCR; the TCRdb copy retains only in-frame clones and omits some. The sample has about half a million clones, 79% seen once. Sequences were obtained from PBMCs. These receptor sequences come from a woman in her forties in good health. Some clones in this sample may be carry-over from other donors' samples.

The chain links TRBV2 to TRBJ2-5; 12 positions match TRBD2. The DNA end favors TRBJ2-7, so the J call may be wrong. The CDR3 extends over 14 amino acids. Looked up from germline, CDR1 is SNHLY and CDR2 is FYNNEI. The CDR3 protein is CASSPGTSGYEQYF. The CDR3 DNA follows: TGTGCCAGCAGTCCAGGGACTAGCGGGTACGAGCAGTACTTC.

This chain uses TRBV2 with TRBJ2-3; tentative D call: TRBD1 (5 bases). Germline CDR1 SNHLY, CDR2 FYNNEI. CDR3 length: 13 amino acids. V was cut by 5 bases and J by 1 base, with 7 bases left in between. The DNA of the CDR3 is TGTGCCAGCAGTCCACAGGGCACAGATACGCAGTATTTT. It translates to CASSPQGTDTQYF.

The genes are TRBV5-1 and TRBJ2-7; no clear D gene. The V gene's germline CDR1 is SGHRS and CDR2 YFSETQ. Deletions cut 2 bases from V and 0 bases from J, with 9 bases between. This CDR3 has 14 amino acids. CDR3 residues: CASSFRRASYEQYF. CDR3 nucleotides: TGCGCCAGCAGCTTTAGACGGGCCTCCTACGAGCAGTACTTC.

The V call is TRBV4-2, the J call TRBJ2-7; TRBD2 agrees at 7 bases. The CDR3 runs 15 residues. From germline, CDR1 is LGHNA and CDR2 YNFKEQ. Trimming at V came to 4 bases and at J to 2 bases, leaving 8 bases not matched to a gene. The CDR3: CASSPRGGKTYEQYF. In nucleotides, the CDR3 is TGTGCCAGCAGCCCCCGGGGAGGGAAGACCTACGAGCAGTACTTC.

This chain links TRBV18 with TRBJ1-5, with TRBD1 matching over 10 bases. Germline CDR1 KGHSH, CDR2 LQKENI. Germline trimming cut 5 bases from V and 6 bases from J; bases unmatched to any gene: 13. This CDR3 is built from 17 residues. The CDR3 loop reads CASSSGTGERFGQPQHF. In DNA, the CDR3 is TGTGCCAGCTCATCTGGGACAGGGGAACGTTTTGGTCAGCCCCAGCATTTT. The full variable domain, its missing parts supplied by reference TRBV18 and TRBJ1-5, is NAGVMQNPRHLVRRRGQEARLRCSPMKGHSHVYWYRQLPEEGLKFMVYLQKENIIDESGMPKERFSAEFPKEGPSILRIQQVVRGDSAAYFCASSSGTGERFGQPQHFGDGTRLSIL.

The chain is built from TRBV19 and TRBJ1-1; 10 positions agree with TRBD1. This CDR3 spans 16 amino acids. CDR1 LNHDA and CDR2 SQIVND come from the germline V gene (reference sequence). The junction had 11 bases not matched to a gene; V was cut back by 4 bases and J by 6 bases. The CDR3 DNA reads as TGTGCCAGTAGTACTTACCGGGACAGGGGTTCACCTGAAGCTTTCTTT. This encodes CASSTYRDRGSPEAFF.

J is TRBJ2-1 and V is TRBV28, with D possibly being TRBD1 (5 bases). Germline V gene sequence: CDR1 MDHEN, CDR2 SYDVKM. The CDR3 runs to 11 residues. Deletions cut 7 bases from V and 12 bases from J, with 13 bases between. The CDR3 nucleotides read TGTGCCAGCACCCAGGGATTTGGGCAGTTCTTC. The encoded protein is CASTQGFGQFF.

The rearrangement links TRBV28 to TRBJ2-3, with 8 bases fitting TRBD1. The germline V gene has CDR1 MDHEN and CDR2 SYDVKM. The CDR3 contains 15 residues. V shed 6 bases and J 2 bases; nucleotides not matched to a gene: 7. The CDR3: CASSIRDRSTDTQYF. The CDR3, as DNA: TGTGCCAGCAGCATCCGGGACAGGTCCACAGATACGCAGTATTTT.

The chain has TRBV28 and TRBJ2-5; D could derive from TRBD1 or TRBD2 (5 bases each). CDR3 length equals 14 residues. Trimming cost V 5 bases and J 11 bases, with 21 bases left between them. CDR1 is MDHEN and CDR2 is SYDVKM in the germline V gene. The CDR3 region is CASSIRDRNSEQYF. The CDR3 nucleotides read TGTGCCAGCAGTATCCGGGACCGCAATAGTGAGCAGTACTTC.

The chain links TRBV28 to TRBJ1-2; a possible D gene is TRBD1 (6 bases). The CDR3 length is 15 residues. V was clipped by 5 bases and J by 3 bases, with 16 bases between them. Germline V lookup: CDR1 MDHEN, CDR2 SYDVKM. As DNA, the CDR3 is TGTGCCAGCAGTCCCCGCGGACAGCAAGACTATGGCTACACCTTC. Translating gives CASSPRGQQDYGYTF.

This clone was found a few times. The chain is built from TRBV7-2 and TRBJ2-5; 7 bases fit TRBD1. The CDR3 covers 14 residues. Germline trimming cut 6 bases from V and 5 bases from J; bases unmatched to any gene: 9. Germline assignment: CDR1 SGHTA and CDR2 FQGNSA. The CDR3: CASRAGQAAETQYF. The CDR3 coding sequence is TGTGCCAGCAGAGCAGGACAGGCCGCGGAGACCCAGTACTTC. Variable domain in full (rest from reference TRBV7-2 and TRBJ2-5): GAGVSQSPSNKVTEKGKDVELRCDPISGHTALYWYRQSLGQGLEFLIYFQGNSAPDKSGLPSDRFSAERTGGSVSTLTIQRTQQEDSAVYLCASRAGQAAETQYFGPGTRLLVL.

This clone was seen repeatedly, ten times or more. The chain recombines TRBV4-2 with TRBJ2-1; perhaps TRBD2 as D (6 bases). Trimming shortened V by 0 bases and J by 5 bases, and 11 bases separated the two germline ends. In germline, CDR1 is LGHNA, CDR2 YNFKEQ. CDR3 length: 15 residues. CDR3 DNA sequence: TGTGCCAGCAGCCAAGATCTCGGGGGACACAATGAGCAGTTCTTC. This encodes CASSQDLGGHNEQFF.

The rearrangement links TRBV19 to TRBJ2-7; D is undetermined. Germline CDR1 is LNHDA and CDR2 is SQIVND (reference sequence). This CDR3 spans 13 amino acids. The ends were cut back, 7 bases at V and 6 bases at J, with 16 bases in the middle. CDR3 nucleotide sequence: TGTGCCAGTACCCCAAGGCTCCCCTGCGAGCAGTACTTC. It yields the protein CASTPRLPCEQYF.

The genes are TRBV4-3 and TRBJ2-1; 7 nucleotides match TRBD1. V lost 2 bases and J lost 6; bases outside the gene matches: 7. Germline loops: CDR1 LGHNA, CDR2 YSLEER. The CDR3 length is 15 residues. The CDR3 sequence is CASSQTMYRGNEQFF. For the CDR3, the DNA is TGCGCCAGCAGCCAAACAATGTACAGGGGCAATGAGCAGTTCTTC.

Of note for this clone: This same CDR3 is encoded by further DNA sequences in the sample. The chain carries TRBV6-5 and TRBJ2-5; D is uncertain. The V end was cut by 0 bases, the J end by 4 bases, with 3 bases between. The CDR3 has 12 residues. Germline lookup yields CDR1 MNHEY and CDR2 SVGAGI. CDR3 protein: CASSYSRETQYF. In nucleotides, the CDR3 is TGTGCCAGCAGTTACTCGCGAGAGACCCAGTACTTC.

The chain employs TRBV5-1 and TRBJ2-3; 7 nucleotides align to TRBD2. The CDR3 is 16 residues long. CDR1 is SGHRS, CDR2 YFSETQ, per germline. V was clipped by 0 bases and J by 2 bases; unmatched bases: 6. CDR3 sequence: CASSLGPSGTTDTQYF. The CDR3 DNA sequence: TGCGCCAGCAGCTTGGGGCCTAGCGGTACCACAGATACGCAGTATTTT.

This chain uses TRBV28 with TRBJ2-2, with TRBD2 matching 7 bases. V shed 8 bases, J shed 6 bases, and the junction held 12 bases outside the gene matches. Germline values: CDR1 MDHEN, CDR2 SYDVKM. The length of the CDR3 is 15 residues. The CDR3 nucleotides read TGTGCCAGCCGGGGAGGGGCAGGGTCATCCGGGGAGCTGTTTTTT. It yields the protein CASRGGAGSSGELFF.

V and J are TRBV5-1 and TRBJ2-5, with TRBD1 identical over 7 bases. The CDR3 runs 14 residues. Germline values: CDR1 SGHRS, CDR2 YFSETQ. With V trimmed by 3 bases and J by 1 base, 3 bases remained unmatched. In DNA form, the CDR3 reads TGCGCCAGCAGCTCGGGACAGCTCCAAGAGACCCAGTACTTC. Its translation is CASSSGQLQETQYF. Based on the CDR3 plus reference TRBV5-1 and TRBJ2-5, the full variable domain is KAGVTQTPRYLIKTRGQQVTLSCSPISGHRSVSWYQQTPGQGLQFLFEYFSETQRNKGNFPGRFSGRQFSNSRSEMNVSTLELGDSALYLCASSSGQLQETQYFGPGTRLLVL.

This sequence joins TRBV11-2 and TRBJ1-4, with D maybe TRBD1 (5 bases). This CDR3 has 14 amino acids. V dropped 5 bases and J dropped 3 bases, with 10 bases sitting between them. Germline-derived CDR1 and CDR2 are SGHAT and FQNNGV. The CDR3: CASSPGGSNEKLFF. The DNA for the CDR3 is TGTGCCAGCAGCCCGGGGGGTTCTAATGAAAAACTGTTTTTT.

This clone was detected a few times. The chain links TRBV14 to TRBJ2-1, with D tentatively TRBD1 (5 bases). The CDR3 length is 17 residues. The germline gives CDR1 SGHDN, CDR2 FVKESK. The V and J ends lost 3 bases and 2 bases respectively, with 17 bases between them. The CDR3 region has the DNA TGTGCCAGCAGCCATGGGGCCCTGGCGGCGACCTACAATGAGCAGTTCTTC. Residues: CASSHGALAATYNEQFF.

The chain combines TRBV28 with TRBJ2-7, with 10 bases that match TRBD1. CDR3 length equals 14 residues. The germline CDR1 and CDR2 sequences are MDHEN and SYDVKM. V lost 4 bases to trimming and J lost 5 bases; unmatched junction nucleotides: 5. CDR3 sequence: CASSSPGTGDEQYF. The CDR3 DNA is TGTGCCAGCAGTTCACCCGGGACAGGGGACGAGCAGTACTTC.

The chain employs TRBV5-1 and TRBJ2-7, with TRBD2 as a possible D gene (5 bases). Trimming left V 1 base short and J 5 bases short, with 22 bases between. From germline, CDR1 is SGHRS and CDR2 YFSETQ. The CDR3 extends over 17 amino acids. CDR3 residues: CASSLSLGAARGNEQYF. CDR3 nucleotide sequence: TGCGCCAGCAGCTTGAGCCTCGGAGCGGCCCGAGGCAACGAGCAGTACTTC.

For this clone: The sample has other DNA sequences that encode this CDR3 too. The genes are TRBV5-1 and TRBJ1-5, with D hard to call. CDR3 length: 13 residues. V was trimmed by 0 bases and J by 4 bases, leaving 5 bases between them. Germline values: CDR1 SGHRS, CDR2 YFSETQ. CDR3 amino acids: CASSLAGNQPQHF. In DNA form, the CDR3 reads TGCGCCAGCAGCTTGGCGGGAAATCAGCCCCAGCATTTT. The full variable domain, with the rest looked up from reference TRBV5-1 and TRBJ1-5, is KAGVTQTPRYLIKTRGQQVTLSCSPISGHRSVSWYQQTPGQGLQFLFEYFSETQRNKGNFPGRFSGRQFSNSRSEMNVSTLELGDSALYLCASSLAGNQPQHFGDGTRLSIL.

V usage is TRBV30 and J usage is TRBJ2-7; the D is unclear. V was clipped by 0 bases and J by 2 bases, with 2 bases between them. The CDR3 is made up of 11 amino acids. In germline, CDR1 is GTSNPN, CDR2 SVGIG (reference sequence). The CDR3, as DNA: TGTGCCTGGAGTGTAGCCTACGAGCAGTACTTC. Protein sequence: CAWSVAYEQYF.

The J gene is TRBJ1-2, the V gene TRBV6-5; D is perhaps TRBD1 (5 bases). The V end lost 5 bases, the J end lost 4 bases, and 14 bases lay between the germline ends. Germline V CDR1 and CDR2: MNHEY, SVGAGI. This CDR3 spans 14 amino acids. This chain's CDR3 is CASSPRWGGYGYTF. The CDR3 DNA reads TGTGCCAGCAGTCCCCGGTGGGGGGGCTATGGCTACACCTTC.

J is TRBJ2-1 and V is TRBV11-3; TRBD2 matches 14 bases. CDR1 is SGHNT, CDR2 YENEEA, per germline. The J segment lost 9 bases and the V segment lost 4 bases, leaving 8 bases of the junction unmatched. The CDR3 loop spans 16 amino acids. For the CDR3, the DNA is TGTGCCAGCAGCTCAATGGGACTAGCGGGAGTAGGTGAGCAGTTCTTC. Protein: CASSSMGLAGVGEQFF. Looking up the rest from reference TRBV11-3 and TRBJ2-1 gives the full variable domain: EAGVVQSPRYKIIEKKQPVAFWCNPISGHNTLYWYLQNLGQGPELLIRYENEEAVDDSQLPKDRFSAERLKGVDSTLKIQPAELGDSAVYLCASSSMGLAGVGEQFFGPGTRLTVL.

This chain connects TRBV7-2 to TRBJ2-3, with TRBD1 as a possible D gene (5 bases). CDR3 length equals 16 residues. Germline lookup yields CDR1 SGHTA and CDR2 FQGNSA. V lost 1 base and J 5 bases, leaving 16 bases between the germline ends. The CDR3 region is CASSLVRPGNGDTQYF. In DNA form, the CDR3 reads TGTGCCAGCAGCTTAGTGCGGCCAGGGAATGGAGATACGCAGTATTTT.

The rearrangement uses TRBV5-1 and TRBJ1-2, with TRBD1 as a possible D gene (6 bases). The germline V gene has CDR1 SGHRS and CDR2 YFSETQ. This CDR3 region has 15 residues. The V end lost 5 bases, the J end lost 4 bases, and 18 bases lay between the germline ends. CDR3 region: CASRSTTGSSYGYTF. CDR3 DNA sequence: TGCGCCAGCAGATCCACGACAGGTAGTAGCTATGGCTACACCTTC.

The chain employs TRBV5-6 and TRBJ2-7, with no clear D. V was trimmed by 6 bases and J by 0 bases, leaving 10 bases between them. CDR1 and CDR2 (germline): SGHDT, YYEEEE. The CDR3 spans 13 residues. This CDR3 reads CASIRFPSYEQYF. CDR3 nucleotides: TGTGCCAGCATTCGTTTTCCCTCCTACGAGCAGTACTTC. The whole variable domain, filled in from reference TRBV5-6 and TRBJ2-7, reads DAGVTQSPTHLIKTRGQQVTLRCSPKSGHDTVSWYQQALGQGPQFIFQYYEEEERQRGNFPDRFSGHQFPNYSSELNVNALLLGDSALYLCASIRFPSYEQYFGPGTRLTVT.

The chain carries TRBV15 and TRBJ1-1; 12 bases map to TRBD1. The CDR3 is 19 amino acids. Germline CDR1 reads LNHNV; CDR2 reads YYDKDF (reference sequence). V gave up 3 bases and J gave up 5 bases; unmatched junction bases: 16. CDR3 sequence (DNA): TGTGCCACCAGCAGGTTGGGACAGGGGGCGGACTTGTCCAGGACTGAAGCTTTCTTT. Protein: CATSRLGQGADLSRTEAFF.

V and J are TRBV6-5 and TRBJ2-7, with a possible D match to TRBD2 (6 bases). The CDR3 runs to 14 residues. The germline CDR1 and CDR2 sequences are MNHEY and SVGAGI. V lost 5 bases and J lost 3, with 14 bases in between. The CDR3 DNA follows: TGTGCCAGCAGTCTGGCCGGGAGCGGCTACGAGCAGTACTTC. Translated: CASSLAGSGYEQYF.

The chain links TRBV11-2 to TRBJ1-3; 10 bases match TRBD1. This CDR3 spans 16 amino acids. Germline V lookup: CDR1 SGHAT, CDR2 FQNNGV. V shed 4 bases, J shed 0 bases, and the junction held 3 bases outside the gene matches. The DNA of the CDR3 is TGTGCCAGCAGCTCGGGACAGGGGATCTCTGGAAACACCATATATTTT. Translation gives CASSSGQGISGNTIYF.